These 2 T cell receptor beta chains originate from one sample sequenced in a study of beta chain features in type 1 diabetes. Reverse transcribing all isolated RNA meant expressed TCRB transcripts were sequenced. Some clones are missing from TCRdb's copy, which holds only in-frame ones; the method was immunoSEQ multiplex PCR. Of about half a million clones detected, more than 9.5% appear once; the ten largest clones hold 0.045% to 0.05%. Sequencing was carried out using naive CD4+ T cells from blood. Receptors originate from a young woman in good health.

The V call is TRBV29-1, the J call TRBJ1-2; D remains ambiguous. Germline CDR1 is SQVTM and CDR2 is ANQGSEA. The CDR3 is 13 residues long. The V end was cut by 3 bases, the J end by 2 bases, with 10 bases between. This chain's CDR3 is CSVDVRNNYGYTF. The CDR3 DNA is TGCAGCGTTGATGTCAGGAACAACTATGGCTACACCTTC.

Only a few counts were recorded for this clone. This CDR3 reads CASSVGGLGAGELFF. In DNA form, the CDR3 reads TGTGCCAGCAGCGTAGGGGGACTAGGCGCCGGGGAGCTGTTTTTT. V gene TRBV9 combines with J gene TRBJ2-2; the match to TRBD2 covers 8 bases. The germline CDR1 and CDR2 sequences are SGDLS and YYNGEE. The CDR3 sequence is 15 residues long. The V gene end was trimmed by 0 bases and the J gene end by 6 bases; junction bases not matched to a gene: 4.